The clone carrying this T cell receptor (beta chain) was seen a handful of times. Its antigen is unknown. This record belongs to a study of T cell responses to AZD1222 COVID-19 vaccine. Overall study findings and caveats: Clonal diversity was possibly underestimated; the donors were predominantly white British and more often female. The study found Spike-specific TCR breadth and depth rose after two AZD1222 doses.

The CDR3 consists of 15 residues. V lost 2 bases, J lost 11 bases, and 11 bases stayed unmatched. Per germline, CDR1 SGHKS and CDR2 YYEKEE (reference sequence). Using immunoSEQ multiplex PCR, the repertoire was profiled, and TCRdb retains in-frame clones only, with some absent. Among 95,000 to 150,000 clones listed, about 90% were seen once. This sequence joins TRBV5-5 and TRBJ1-5, with TRBD1 matching 9 bases. The starting material was peripheral blood, obtained on day 0 of AZD1222 vaccination. The origin of this receptor is an adult in good health. As DNA, the CDR3 is TGTGCCAGCAGCTTAAAAGGGACAGGGTTTGTGGCCCAGCATTTT. This gives the protein CASSLKGTGFVAQHF.